Following are 23 T cell receptor beta chains from one sample sequenced in a study of blood T cell repertoires in COVID-19. Libraries were prepared by immunoSEQ multiplex PCR; TCRdb keeps only in-frame clonotypes and omits some of them. The data hold under 250,000 clones, with around 90% observed a single time. Sequenced sample: peripheral blood. The receptors shown here come from a man between 60 and 75 years old with COVID-19, enrolled during active disease.

This chain uses TRBV25-1 with TRBJ2-3; D perhaps matches TRBD2 (5 bases). V lost 7 bases to trimming and J lost 5 bases, with 13 bases between them. CDR1 and CDR2 from the germline V gene are MGHDK and SYGVNS. CDR3 size: 13 residues. CDR3 nucleotides: TGTGCCAGCAATCTCAGACGGGGAGATACGCAGTATTTT. It specifies CASNLRRGDTQYF.

V and J are TRBV9 and TRBJ1-1; 7 bases are a match to TRBD1. The CDR3 is made up of 16 amino acids. CDR1 and CDR2 from the germline V gene are SGDLS and YYNGEE. The J segment lost 0 bases and the V segment lost 0 bases, leaving 5 bases of the junction unmatched. The CDR3 region is CASSVVGGPMNTEAFF. CDR3 DNA sequence: TGTGCCAGCAGCGTAGTAGGGGGCCCAATGAACACTGAAGCTTTCTTT.

The chain employs TRBV5-4 and TRBJ2-5, with D hard to call. Trimming removed 2 bases from V and 2 bases from J, with 4 bases in between. Germline CDR1 is SGHNT and CDR2 is YYREEE (reference sequence). This CDR3 is built from 12 residues. The DNA for the CDR3 is TGTGCCAGCAGCTTCTTACAAGAGACCCAGTACTTC. It translates to CASSFLQETQYF.

The chain combines TRBV7-8 with TRBJ2-1; 15 bases are shared with TRBD2. The CDR3 contains 18 residues. From germline, CDR1 is SGHVS and CDR2 FQNEAQ. V was pared by 1 base and J by 5 bases, with 6 bases of the junction left unmatched. CDR3 coding DNA: TGTGCCAGCAGCTTAGGTCGGACTAGCGGGGGGGCCCACAATGAGCAGTTCTTC. Protein product: CASSLGRTSGGAHNEQFF.

The rearrangement joins TRBV5-1 to TRBJ1-3, with D possibly being TRBD1 (5 bases). CDR3 length equals 14 residues. The germline gives CDR1 SGHRS, CDR2 YFSETQ. Between the trimmed V and J ends, which lost 4 bases and 1 base, there was a span of 9 bases. CDR3 in DNA: TGCGCCAGCAGCGGGGCAGCTTCTGGAAACACCATATATTTT. This encodes CASSGAASGNTIYF.

Only one count was recorded for this clone. The chain uses TRBV14 and TRBJ2-2, with TRBD2 matching over 7 bases. With 2 bases clipped from V and 2 bases from J, the junction kept 11 bases outside the gene matches. Germline V gives CDR1 SGHDN, CDR2 FVKESK. The CDR3 consists of 18 residues. CDR3 residues: CASSQRTAGLSNTGELFF. The CDR3 DNA follows: TGTGCCAGCAGCCAAAGAACCGCGGGACTAAGTAACACCGGGGAGCTGTTTTTT.

This sequence joins TRBV6-5 and TRBJ1-6, with D unresolved. The CDR3 has 13 residues. Germline CDR1 is MNHEY and CDR2 is SVGAGI. Trimming cost V 2 bases and J 8 bases, with 7 bases left between them. DNA for the CDR3: TGTGCCAGCAGTTACACCCGAGATTCACCCCTCCACTTT. This sequence encodes CASSYTRDSPLHF.

The J gene is TRBJ2-2, the V gene TRBV14, with a possible D match to TRBD2 (7 bases). CDR3 length equals 15 residues. V was shortened by 6 bases and J by 0 bases, with 11 bases between the two germline ends. Germline V gene sequence: CDR1 SGHDN, CDR2 FVKESK. The CDR3 region has the DNA TGTGCCAGCAGAAGGGGGGGCGCGAACACCGGGGAGCTGTTTTTT. It yields the protein CASRRGGANTGELFF.

This chain joins TRBV29-1 and TRBJ2-1; D is uncertain. The germline V gene has CDR1 SQVTM and CDR2 ANQGSEA. V dropped 1 base and J dropped 0 bases, with 7 bases sitting between them. This CDR3 is built from 14 residues. The CDR3 here is CSVEVQDSYNEQFF. The DNA of the CDR3 is TGCAGCGTTGAAGTTCAGGACTCCTACAATGAGCAGTTCTTC.

The J gene is TRBJ1-2, the V gene TRBV18; 7 bases map to TRBD1. Trimming took 3 bases from V and 8 from J; bases not matched to a gene: 9. This CDR3 is built from 14 residues. Germline CDR1 reads KGHSH; CDR2 reads LQKENI. The CDR3 DNA reads TGTGCCAGCTCACCCCAGGGGGAGGAATCCGGCTACACCTTC. Translated, it gives CASSPQGEESGYTF.

The chain employs TRBV5-1 and TRBJ1-2; perhaps TRBD1 as D (5 bases). Germline assignment: CDR1 SGHRS and CDR2 YFSETQ. The CDR3 sequence is 13 residues long. Trimming stripped 0 bases from V and 6 bases from J, with 9 bases between. CDR3 residues: CASSLEGKNGYTF. CDR3 sequence (DNA): TGCGCCAGCAGCTTGGAGGGGAAAAATGGCTACACCTTC.

This chain uses TRBV4-1 with TRBJ1-1; D is perhaps TRBD1 (6 bases). This CDR3 comprises 17 residues. V was shortened by 0 bases and J by 4 bases, with 18 bases between the two germline ends. The germline V gene has CDR1 MGHRA and CDR2 YSYEKL. The CDR3 reads CASSQDWDTLTRTEAFF. The DNA for the CDR3 is TGCGCCAGCAGCCAAGACTGGGACACCCTTACACGCACTGAAGCTTTCTTT.

The V gene is TRBV12-3 or TRBV12-4, the J gene TRBJ1-2; the D gene is possibly TRBD1 (6 bases). The CDR3 runs 13 residues. The V gene lost 3 bases and the J gene lost 4 bases, with 9 bases spanning the gap. The CDR3 loop is CASSFQGTYGYTF. CDR3 DNA: TGTGCCAGCAGTTTCCAGGGGACCTATGGCTACACCTTC.

Notes on this clone: Other DNA variants within this sample encode the same CDR3. The chain has TRBV3-1 (or the pseudogene TRBV3-2) and TRBJ1-5; 8 nucleotides agree with TRBD1. Germline loops: CDR1 LGHDT, CDR2 YNNKEL (reference sequence). The CDR3 length is 13 residues. V shed 4 bases, J shed 7 bases, and the junction held 3 bases outside the gene matches. DNA for the CDR3: TGTGCCAGCAGCCGGACAGGGTACCAGCCCCAGCATTTT. This encodes CASSRTGYQPQHF.

The gene calls are TRBV7-2 and TRBJ2-3; D remains ambiguous. The CDR3 is made up of 15 amino acids. V dropped 2 bases and J dropped 4 bases, with 13 bases sitting between them. From germline, CDR1 is SGHTA and CDR2 FQGNSA. The CDR3 here is CASSLWAEASDTQYF. DNA for the CDR3: TGTGCCAGCAGCTTATGGGCCGAAGCTTCAGATACGCAGTATTTT.

This chain joins TRBV24-1 and TRBJ1-2; 7 nucleotides line up with TRBD1. The CDR3 length is 14 residues. Germline-derived CDR1 and CDR2 are KGHDR and SFDVKD. V lost 5 bases to trimming and J lost 4 bases; unmatched junction nucleotides: 6. CDR3 sequence (DNA): TGTGCCACCAGTGGGACAGGAGACTTCTATGGCTACACCTTC. This encodes CATSGTGDFYGYTF.

Notes on this clone: Other DNA sequences in the same sample also yield this CDR3. The chain links TRBV3-1 (or the pseudogene TRBV3-2) to TRBJ1-2; D is unresolved. The CDR3 loop spans 13 amino acids. The germline V gene encodes CDR1 LGHDT and CDR2 YNNKEL (reference sequence). Trimming removed 0 bases from V and 5 bases from J, with 7 bases in between. The CDR3 DNA reads as TGTGCCAGCAGCCAAGATGGAGGGTATGGCTACACCTTC. Protein product: CASSQDGGYGYTF.

The chain uses TRBV18 and TRBJ1-4; D gene ambiguous. V gave up 2 bases and J gave up 8 bases, with 15 bases separating them. Germline CDR1 KGHSH, CDR2 LQKENI. The CDR3 extends over 15 amino acids. The CDR3 nucleotides read TGTGCCAGCTCACCAGTCTTAGCTGGAGGCGAAAAACTGTTTTTT. As protein: CASSPVLAGGEKLFF. Looking up the rest from reference TRBV18 and TRBJ1-4 gives the full variable domain: NAGVMQNPRHLVRRRGQEARLRCSPMKGHSHVYWYRQLPEEGLKFMVYLQKENIIDESGMPKERFSAEFPKEGPSILRIQQVVRGDSAAYFCASSPVLAGGEKLFFGSGTQLSVL.

The J gene is TRBJ2-7, the V gene TRBV7-6; TRBD1 agrees at 8 bases. V was pared by 5 bases and J by 0 bases, with 3 bases of the junction left unmatched. This CDR3 region has 14 residues. Germline values: CDR1 SGHVS, CDR2 FNYEAQ. In nucleotides, the CDR3 is TGTGCCAGCAGCCCGGGGACAGGCTCCTACGAGCAGTACTTC. It translates to CASSPGTGSYEQYF.

The chain is built from TRBV5-1 and TRBJ1-6, with TRBD1 identical over 7 bases. CDR3 size: 14 residues. Germline CDR1 SGHRS, CDR2 YFSETQ. The ends lost 3 bases at V and 8 bases at J; junction bases unmatched: 5. The DNA of the CDR3 is TGCGCCAGCAGCTCGTGGGACAGAGATTCACCCCTCCACTTT. This codes for CASSSWDRDSPLHF.

The chain employs TRBV18 and TRBJ1-1; possibly TRBD1 for D (6 bases). This CDR3 contains 14 residues. The germline V gene has CDR1 KGHSH and CDR2 LQKENI. V lost 3 bases, J lost 0 bases, and 8 bases lay in between. DNA for the CDR3: TGTGCCAGCTCACCCGACAGGATGAACACTGAAGCTTTCTTT. Its translation is CASSPDRMNTEAFF.

The chain recombines TRBV7-2 with TRBJ1-2; D not certain. Germline V gene data show CDR1 as SGHTA and CDR2 as FQGNSA. This CDR3 has 14 amino acids. Trimming pared 1 base from V and 4 bases from J, leaving 10 bases between. The CDR3, as DNA: TGTGCCAGCAGCTTAGTGCGGGGAGGCTATGGCTACACCTTC. Translating gives CASSLVRGGYGYTF.

V is TRBV6-5 and J is TRBJ2-3, with a weak D call TRBD2 (6 bases). The CDR3 extends over 14 amino acids. Germline V gene lookup returns CDR1 MNHEY and CDR2 SVGAGI. V lost 8 bases and J lost 2, with 14 bases in between. The CDR3 nucleotides are TGTGCCAGCTGCCCGGGACTCGACACAGATACGCAGTATTTT. Amino acids: CASCPGLDTDTQYF.